Sequencing of this T cell receptor (beta chain) was carried out in a study of blood T cells in healthy people across ages. Then a second PCR, running about 6 to 12 cycles, was carried out with a sample-barcoded 5' primer and a J-beta primer mix. Carrying 12 random nucleotides, a template-switch adaptor labeled each individual cDNA molecule. TCRdb passed the 5' RACE reads through MiXCR, listing each CDR3 protein once. Seen here are 1.5 million to 2 million distinct CDR3 sequences, around 36% observed once, and the top ten hold approximately 10%. This clonotype has at least ten counts. The CDR3 totals 14 residues. The V end lost 5 bases, the J end lost 2 bases, and 15 bases lay between the germline ends. The germline CDR1 and CDR2 sequences are DFQATT and SNEGSKA (reference sequence). Approximately 9.4 milliliters was the volume of peripheral blood drawn from each donor.

The sequence derives from a woman aged 25 to 45 in good health. Sequencing was carried out using blood. The chain uses TRBV20-1 and TRBJ2-5, with D perhaps matching TRBD2 (6 bases). The CDR3 region has the DNA TGCAGTGCTCCGATCGGGACTGCACAAGAGACCCAGTACTTC. Amino acids: CSAPIGTAQETQYF.